This note documents a single T cell receptor (beta chain) sequence. The data were taken from a study of blood T cell repertoires in COVID-19. Overall study context: Sites in the United States, Italy and Spain provided acute and convalescent COVID-19 samples. The analysed material was cDNA or gDNA that came from T cells, B-cell-depleted T cells, or PBMCs.

Per the study methods: Reference gene primer amplification in the assay estimated nucleated cell counts. The repertoire was sequenced with immunoSEQ multiplex PCR; TCRdb's copy has only in-frame clones and lacks some. V and J calls and clone size are given by that table; D and trimming were obtained from the DNA. The table includes 200,000 to 250,000 clones, about four fifths detected once. This CDR3 contains 14 residues. V was clipped by 4 bases and J by 4 bases, with 14 bases between them. From germline, CDR1 is SGDLS and CDR2 YYNGEE. This chain uses TRBV9 with TRBJ1-1; D uncertain. The source of this sequence is a man over 45 with acute or convalescent COVID-19. The sequencing input was peripheral blood. The CDR3 region is CASSSPEGTTEAFF. CDR3 bases: TGTGCCAGCAGCTCCCCCGAGGGTACCACTGAAGCTTTCTTT.